In this sample, the clone carrying this TCR beta chain turned up many times. What it binds is unknown. Time point denoted: newly diagnosed GD, antithyroid drugs for less than 3 months. The authors made the TCR library using RNA they extracted from PBMCs. The data were taken from a study of regulatory T cells in long-lasting Graves disease. The study, taken as a whole, reports: A reduction in accuracy may have resulted from the small sample size.

With 2 bases removed from V and 5 bases from J, the gap between germline ends came to 7 bases. This CDR3 spans 11 amino acids. The germline gives CDR1 GTSNPN, CDR2 SVGIG (reference sequence). Through Arm-PCR of CDR3 regions and iRepertoire HTBI primers, TCR beta libraries were built. Each CDR3 protein gets one entry after TCRdb re-called the multiplex PCR reads with MiXCR. Of about 450,000 distinct CDR3 sequences in the sample, over 15% were seen once. The same sample was also studied in work on T cells in Graves' hyperthyroidism and ophthalmopathy. In that study: Most thyroid clonotypes expanded above 0.001 appeared in blood too.

The genes are TRBV30 and TRBJ2-7, with TRBD2 as a possible D gene (5 bases). The clonotype was recovered from a woman aged 25 to 39 with Graves disease. The sequences come from peripheral blood mononuclear cells (PBMCs), collected at new diagnosis, from a patient treated with antithyroid drugs. The CDR3 loop reads CAWSRGNEQYF. CDR3 DNA sequence: TGTGCCTGGAGTCGAGGGAACGAGCAGTACTTC.